Following are 22 T cell receptor beta chains from one sample sequenced in a study of identifying expanded T cells in peripheral blood. This table comes from immunoSEQ multiplex PCR, and its TCRdb copy is limited to in-frame clones, with some not included. Among under 70,000 clones listed, around 87% were seen once. The sample was blood. Source of these receptors: a person between 18 and 75 years old in good health.

V gene TRBV7-2 combines with J gene TRBJ2-1; D remains ambiguous. The CDR3 extends over 11 amino acids. V dropped 6 bases and J dropped 9 bases, with 9 bases sitting between them. The V gene's germline CDR1 is SGHTA and CDR2 FQGNSA. Here the CDR3 reads CASSLLGEQFF. DNA of the CDR3: TGTGCCAGCAGTCTGTTGGGTGAGCAGTTCTTC. Combining the CDR3 with reference TRBV7-2 and TRBJ2-1 gives the whole variable domain GAGVSQSPSNKVTEKGKDVELRCDPISGHTALYWYRQSLGQGLEFLIYFQGNSAPDKSGLPSDRFSAERTGGSVSTLTIQRTQQEDSAVYLCASSLLGEQFFGPGTRLTVL.

The genes are TRBV25-1 and TRBJ1-4; D is possibly TRBD1 (5 bases). CDR3 length equals 15 residues. CDR1 and CDR2 from the germline V gene are MGHDK and SYGVNS. Trimming removed 1 base at V and 4 bases at J, with 10 bases between. The CDR3: CASSEFRGVNEKLFF. The CDR3 DNA reads TGTGCCAGCAGTGAATTTCGGGGGGTTAATGAAAAACTGTTTTTT.

The rearrangement joins TRBV4-1 to TRBJ2-3; no clear D gene. Germline V gives CDR1 MGHRA, CDR2 YSYEKL. V dropped 0 bases and J dropped 10 bases, with 8 bases sitting between them. This CDR3 is built from 12 residues. CDR3 in DNA: TGCGCCAGCAGCCAAGATAAGGGCCCGCAGTATTTT. This codes for CASSQDKGPQYF.

The V and J genes are TRBV15 and TRBJ2-7; D is unresolved. Looked up from germline, CDR1 is LNHNV and CDR2 is YYDKDF (reference sequence). The CDR3 is made up of 13 amino acids. V was pared by 1 base and J by 8 bases, with 12 bases between. The CDR3 loop is CATSRGTPPKQYF. The CDR3 coding sequence is TGTGCCACCAGCAGAGGAACTCCCCCTAAGCAGTACTTC.

This clone was seen only once. The V gene is TRBV30, the J gene TRBJ2-1, with TRBD1 matching over 10 bases. The CDR3 loop spans 13 amino acids. J was trimmed by 8 bases and V by 1 base; bases with no gene match: 2. The germline gives CDR1 GTSNPN, CDR2 SVGIG (reference sequence). The CDR3 nucleotides are TGTGCCTGGAGTGGGGACAGGGGCCATGAGCAGTTCTTC. This encodes CAWSGDRGHEQFF. Full variable domain (remainder filled in from reference TRBV30 and TRBJ2-1): SQTIHQWPATLVQPVGSPLSLECTVEGTSNPNLYWYRQAAGRGLQLLFYSVGIGQISSEVPQNLSASRPQDRQFILSSKKLLLSDSGFYLCAWSGDRGHEQFFGPGTRLTVL.

The chain employs TRBV5-1 and TRBJ2-3; 9 nucleotides line up with TRBD1. The CDR3 loop spans 16 amino acids. The J segment lost 2 bases and the V segment lost 1 base, leaving 5 bases of the junction unmatched. CDR1 SGHRS and CDR2 YFSETQ come from the germline V gene. The CDR3 loop reads CASSLLQGAFTDTQYF. The CDR3 coding sequence is TGCGCCAGCAGCTTGCTACAGGGGGCCTTCACAGATACGCAGTATTTT. The entire variable domain, with the rest obtained from reference TRBV5-1 and TRBJ2-3, is as follows: KAGVTQTPRYLIKTRGQQVTLSCSPISGHRSVSWYQQTPGQGLQFLFEYFSETQRNKGNFPGRFSGRQFSNSRSEMNVSTLELGDSALYLCASSLLQGAFTDTQYFGPGTRLTVL.

CDR3: CASSQGARDEKLFF. In DNA, the CDR3 is TGCGCCAGCAGCCAAGGGGCGAGGGATGAAAAACTGTTTTTT. The rearrangement uses TRBV4-1 and TRBJ1-4, with D unclear. V dropped 1 base and J dropped 6 bases, with 9 bases sitting between them. The CDR3 totals 14 residues. The germline V gene has CDR1 MGHRA and CDR2 YSYEKL.

The rearrangement joins TRBV5-1 to TRBJ2-3, with a possible D match to TRBD2 (6 bases). CDR1 SGHRS and CDR2 YFSETQ come from the germline V gene. CDR3 length: 18 amino acids. Trimming removed 4 bases at V and 1 base at J, with 22 bases between. CDR3 bases: TGCGCCAGCAGCACCCCCCCGGGACTTTGGGGTGGCACAGATACGCAGTATTTT. It is translated as CASSTPPGLWGGTDTQYF.

The chain uses TRBV5-1 and TRBJ2-3, with 8 positions matching TRBD1. Losses at the gene ends were 3 bases for V and 0 bases for J; bases not matched to a gene: 6. CDR1 SGHRS and CDR2 YFSETQ come from the germline V gene. CDR3 length: 16 residues. The CDR3 DNA reads TGCGCCAGCAGCTCGGGACAGGTCTTCAGCACAGATACGCAGTATTTT. Its protein is CASSSGQVFSTDTQYF.

CDR3 in DNA: TGTGCCAGCAGTGAAGTAGGCCGGGGGGCGCGATACGAGCAGTACTTC. Translated: CASSEVGRGARYEQYF. The V and J genes are TRBV2 and TRBJ2-7; D perhaps matches TRBD2 (7 bases). V gave up 1 base and J gave up 4 bases, with 17 bases separating them. The CDR3 has 16 residues. Germline values: CDR1 SNHLY, CDR2 FYNNEI.

The V and J genes are TRBV27 and TRBJ2-3; D tentatively reads TRBD1 or TRBD2 (5 bases each). Germline V CDR1 and CDR2: MNHEY, SMNVEV (reference sequence). Trimming cost V 5 bases and J 4 bases, with 7 bases left between them. The CDR3 runs to 12 residues. The CDR3 spells CASSGGPDTQYF. The DNA of the CDR3 is TGTGCCAGCAGTGGGGGACCAGATACGCAGTATTTT.

The chain is built from TRBV18 and TRBJ1-3, with no clear D. V was cut by 2 bases and J by 0 bases, with 26 bases left in between. The V gene's germline CDR1 is KGHSH and CDR2 LQKENI. This CDR3 contains 21 residues. This chain's CDR3 is CASSPIPPTTLWISSGNTIYF. The CDR3 coding sequence is TGTGCCAGCTCACCAATCCCGCCTACTACCCTCTGGATTAGCTCTGGAAACACCATATATTTT.

This clone has only one observation. The chain employs TRBV19 and TRBJ2-7; 9 bases align to TRBD1. The germline V gene encodes CDR1 LNHDA and CDR2 SQIVND (reference sequence). The J segment lost 2 bases and the V segment lost 6 bases, leaving 8 bases of the junction unmatched. The CDR3 is 15 amino acids. The CDR3 sequence: CASRPSGTGTYEQYF. Written as DNA, the CDR3 is TGTGCCAGTAGACCATCCGGGACAGGGACCTACGAGCAGTACTTC.

This chain joins TRBV18 and TRBJ1-5; tentatively, D is TRBD1 (6 bases). The CDR3 extends over 12 amino acids. The germline V and J ends were trimmed by 4 bases and 7 bases, with 8 bases remaining between them. Germline V gene sequence: CDR1 KGHSH, CDR2 LQKENI. CDR3 loop: CASSQGEQPQHF. The DNA for the CDR3 is TGTGCCAGCTCACAGGGGGAGCAGCCCCAGCATTTT.

The gene calls are TRBV30 and TRBJ1-2; D remains ambiguous. Trimming cost V 0 bases and J 0 bases, with 5 bases left between them. CDR3 length: 13 amino acids. Germline CDR1 reads GTSNPN; CDR2 reads SVGIG (reference sequence). CDR3 in DNA: TGTGCCTGGAGTGTACAAACTAACTATGGCTACACCTTC. This translates into CAWSVQTNYGYTF. The complete variable domain, with remaining parts taken from reference TRBV30 and TRBJ1-2, reads SQTIHQWPATLVQPVGSPLSLECTVEGTSNPNLYWYRQAAGRGLQLLFYSVGIGQISSEVPQNLSASRPQDRQFILSSKKLLLSDSGFYLCAWSVQTNYGYTFGSGTRLTVV.

In DNA, the CDR3 is TGTGCCAGCAGCCAGCGGGAGACAGATACGCAGTATTTT. It is translated as CASSQRETDTQYF. The V call is TRBV6-4, the J call TRBJ2-3; 8 bases fit TRBD2. Germline loops: CDR1 MRHNA, CDR2 SNTAGT. The CDR3 is 13 amino acids. V shed 6 bases, J shed 3 bases, and the junction held 2 bases outside the gene matches.

This chain joins TRBV11-2 and TRBJ2-3; maybe TRBD1 (5 bases). Per the germline V gene, CDR1 is SGHAT and CDR2 is FQNNGV. Trimming stripped 5 bases from V and 6 bases from J, with 24 bases between. This CDR3 has 17 residues. Here the CDR3 reads CASSLPFRDQSRDTQYF. CDR3 DNA sequence: TGTGCCAGCAGCCTCCCTTTCAGGGATCAATCTCGGGATACGCAGTATTTT.

The V gene is TRBV5-1, the J gene TRBJ1-2; no firm D call. From germline, CDR1 is SGHRS and CDR2 YFSETQ. The CDR3 consists of 14 residues. Trimming shortened V by 0 bases and J by 8 bases, and 14 bases separated the two germline ends. DNA of the CDR3: TGCGCCAGCAGCTTGGGGGGTCTCACTCGAGGCTACACCTTC. This codes for CASSLGGLTRGYTF. Full variable domain (remainder filled in from reference TRBV5-1 and TRBJ1-2): KAGVTQTPRYLIKTRGQQVTLSCSPISGHRSVSWYQQTPGQGLQFLFEYFSETQRNKGNFPGRFSGRQFSNSRSEMNVSTLELGDSALYLCASSLGGLTRGYTFGSGTRLTVV.

The rearrangement links TRBV7-9 to TRBJ1-4, with 9 bases aligning to TRBD1. V lost 1 base and J lost 5; bases outside the gene matches: 5. This CDR3 region has 16 residues. Germline V gene sequence: CDR1 SEHNR, CDR2 FQNEAQ (reference sequence). CDR3 sequence (DNA): TGTGCCAGCAGCTTAGTGGCGACAGGGGGGAATGAAAAACTGTTTTTT. Encoded protein: CASSLVATGGNEKLFF.

This chain connects TRBV9 to TRBJ1-4; no reliable D call. Deletions cut 2 bases from V and 7 bases from J, with 21 bases between. Germline CDR1 and CDR2: SGDLS and YYNGEE. This CDR3 has 17 amino acids. The CDR3 sequence: CASSVLPEVTLIEKLFF. The CDR3 DNA sequence: TGTGCCAGCAGCGTGCTGCCGGAGGTGACATTGATTGAAAAACTGTTTTTT.

The J gene is TRBJ2-7, the V gene TRBV5-4; perhaps TRBD2 as D (5 bases). CDR3 length: 15 amino acids. Looked up from germline, CDR1 is SGHNT and CDR2 is YYREEE (reference sequence). V lost 3 bases to trimming and J lost 3 bases, with 16 bases between them. CDR3 residues: CASSSRVEDFYEQYF. The DNA of the CDR3 is TGTGCCAGCAGCTCGCGGGTAGAAGACTTCTACGAGCAGTACTTC.

This clone was seen once. The chain carries TRBV6-4 and TRBJ1-5; TRBD1 matches 7 bases. CDR3 length: 14 residues. Trimming took 7 bases from V and 2 from J; bases not matched to a gene: 5. Germline values: CDR1 MRHNA, CDR2 SNTAGT. For the CDR3, the DNA is TGTGCCAGCATCACCGACAGGGGCAATCAGCCCCAGCATTTT. This translates into CASITDRGNQPQHF.